Presented here are 9 T cell receptor beta chains from one specimen sequenced in a study of blood T cell repertoires in COVID-19. Libraries were prepared by immunoSEQ multiplex PCR; TCRdb keeps only in-frame clonotypes and omits some of them. The sample holds almost 200,000 clones, about 90% seen once. The sequencing input was peripheral blood. The source is a woman aged 70-85 years with acute or convalescent COVID-19.

The rearrangement joins TRBV11-2 to TRBJ2-1; 11 nucleotides line up with TRBD2. With 4 bases clipped from V and 12 bases from J, the junction kept 17 bases outside the gene matches. The germline CDR1 and CDR2 sequences are SGHAT and FQNNGV. The CDR3 covers 17 residues. The CDR3 DNA reads TGTGCCAGCAGCTCGAATCCTAGCGGGAGGACGTTCGGGCGGCAGTTCTTC. Its protein is CASSSNPSGRTFGRQFF.

The gene calls are TRBV5-1 and TRBJ1-6, with D unresolved. The germline gives CDR1 SGHRS, CDR2 YFSETQ. This CDR3 comprises 16 residues. The V gene lost 4 bases and the J gene lost 7 bases, with 18 bases spanning the gap. CDR3 residues: CASSPGGVNPNSPLHF. The CDR3 DNA is TGCGCCAGCAGCCCGGGCGGGGTGAACCCGAATTCACCCCTCCACTTT.

The chain employs TRBV10-3 and TRBJ1-4; possible D gene TRBD1, 5 bases. The germline V gene encodes CDR1 ENHRY and CDR2 SYGVKD. V gave up 0 bases and J gave up 5 bases, with 10 bases separating them. The CDR3 contains 15 residues. The CDR3 loop is CAISESRDYNEKLFF. CDR3 DNA: TGTGCCATCAGTGAGTCAAGGGACTACAATGAAAAACTGTTTTTT.

This chain uses TRBV5-1 with TRBJ2-7; possibly TRBD1 for D (5 bases). CDR1 is SGHRS, CDR2 YFSETQ, per germline. This CDR3 is 16 amino acids long. Between the trimmed V and J ends, which lost 3 bases and 0 bases, there was a span of 16 bases. CDR3 in amino acids: CASSYAGQALSYEQYF. In DNA form, the CDR3 reads TGCGCCAGCAGCTACGCAGGGCAGGCTCTCTCCTACGAGCAGTACTTC.

The chain is built from TRBV2 and TRBJ2-3, with D possibly TRBD2 on 6 matching bases. Germline V gene data show CDR1 as SNHLY and CDR2 as FYNNEI. The length of the CDR3 is 14 residues. Trimming left V 9 bases short and J 4 bases short, with 17 bases between. In DNA form, the CDR3 reads TGTGCCAGTGCGGGGCAGACCAACTCAGATACGCAGTATTTT. It encodes CASAGQTNSDTQYF.

This sequence joins TRBV5-4 and TRBJ2-1, with D maybe TRBD2 (6 bases). Looked up from germline, CDR1 is SGHNT and CDR2 is YYREEE (reference sequence). The V end was cut by 4 bases, the J end by 0 bases, with 11 bases between. This CDR3 comprises 15 residues. In nucleotides, the CDR3 is TGTGCCAGCAGCATCCTCGGGGGCTCCTACAATGAGCAGTTCTTC. The encoded protein is CASSILGGSYNEQFF.

The chain has TRBV28 and TRBJ1-5; maybe TRBD1 (5 bases). From germline, CDR1 is MDHEN and CDR2 SYDVKM. Trimming left V 3 bases short and J 0 bases short, with 9 bases between. The CDR3 has 15 amino acids. In DNA form, the CDR3 reads TGTGCCAGCAGTTTGAGCGGGGCTAGCAATCAGCCCCAGCATTTT. This encodes CASSLSGASNQPQHF. Looking up the rest from reference TRBV28 and TRBJ1-5 gives the full variable domain: DVKVTQSSRYLVKRTGEKVFLECVQDMDHENMFWYRQDPGLGLRLIYFSYDVKMKEKGDIPEGYSVSREKKERFSLILESASTNQTSMYLCASSLSGASNQPQHFGDGTRLSIL.

The rearrangement links TRBV5-1 to TRBJ2-5; 10 bases match TRBD2. CDR1 is SGHRS and CDR2 is YFSETQ in the germline V gene. V trimming: 5 bases; J trimming: 3 bases; junction bases outside the gene matches: 13. The CDR3 spans 17 residues. The CDR3 nucleotides are TGCGCCAGCAGATCACTCAGCGGGGGGGCAATCAAAGAGACCCAGTACTTC. Translating gives CASRSLSGGAIKETQYF.

This clone was seen only once. The gene calls are TRBV21-1 and TRBJ2-5; the table's D call, TRBD1, was not checked against the DNA. TRBV21-1 is a pseudogene segment. The CDR3 runs to 15 residues. CDR3 sequence reads: CASSIRTGGGETQYF. The CDR3 nucleotides are TGTGCCAGCAGCATCCGGACAGGGGGAGGAGAGACCCAGTACTTC.